The entry below gives a single T cell receptor beta chain sequence along with its context. This receptor's antigen is unknown. Base qualities were left out, and no much larger clone turns up one base away. Spanning cysteine to phenylalanine, the CDR3 consists of 16 amino acids. The only DNA kept is the CDR3, 48 bases in frame from the first base. CDR1 ENHRY and CDR2 SYGVKD were looked up in the germline V gene. Compared with germline, V lacks 6 bases and J lacks 2 bases; bases without a gene match: 9. This entry comes from a study of vaccination and CD4 T cells after COVID-19 (dated by TCRdb to 2021 to 2024). Regarding the complete study: Every convalescent patient had a positive nasal swab PCR test for SARS-CoV-2, with mild disease in nine patients and severe disease in one. The convalescent cohort comprised six males and four females, including two Hispanic individuals, seven Caucasians, two Asians and one multiracial person. Each participant got two doses of either the Pfizer-BioNTech BNT162b2 vaccine (n=8) or the Moderna mRNA-1273 vaccine (n=2). Post-COVID blood samples from convalescent patients were collected a median of approximately 93 days after diagnosis, with a range of roughly 30 to 170 days. Post-vaccine blood samples were obtained a median of approximately 74 days after the second vaccine dose, with a range of about 12 to 241 days. Overlapping spike peptide pools from SARS-CoV-2 and from the common cold coronaviruses HCoV-NL63, HCoV-OC43 and HCoV-229E were used as culture stimuli. In control cultures, a CEFX viral epitope pool was used as positive control, an HIV-1 Nef peptide pool was used as negative control, or no peptide was added. In under twelve COVID-19 convalescent patients and a handful of infection-naive healthy vaccine recipients, researchers compared the spike-specific CD4+ TCR repertoire from before mRNA vaccination with the repertoire from after. The investigation overall reported the following: The median number of SARS-CoV-2-reactive clonotypes rose from approximately 20 after infection to some 40 after vaccination, but the change was not significant. The number of convalescent patients in the study was relatively small, and the study did not examine early timepoints following natural infection. Nearly all vaccine-specific clones in convalescent patients (304 of 307) were mono-reactive for SARS-CoV-2 spike rather than cross-reactive with common cold coronaviruses. In convalescent patients, a median approximately 83% of post-vaccine SARS-CoV-2-reactive clones were detected only after vaccination, suggesting vaccine-specific priming.

In the paper's terms, the treatment or condition label means: approximately nine-day PBMC culture with coronavirus spike peptide pools or control peptides (ViraFEST assay). The ViraFEST assay was used in the study, in which antigen-specific T cells were expanded with peptide pools and expanded clonotypes were subsequently identified by TCR sequencing. The positive SARS-CoV-2 PCR tests of the convalescent patients were dated from March to December 2020, before the Alpha, Beta and Delta variants emerged in the United States. About 1.8 million PBMCs per well were cultured in IMDM with about 5% human AB serum and about 9.2 IU/ml IL-2, plus 10 ug/ml peptide pools. On days 3 and 7, half of the culture medium was replaced with fresh IL-2-containing medium. Once the cells had been in culture for less than 11 days, the EasySep CD4+ T cell isolation kit was used to isolate CD4+ T cells by negative selection. PBMCs were separated from whole blood using Ficoll-Paque Plus gradient centrifugation and then either used fresh or cryopreserved at -140C. In general, triplicate wells were set up for every culture condition.

The library was built by means of PCR. At the Johns Hopkins FTIC core, DNA from the cultured CD4+ T cells underwent TCR sequencing with the Oncomine TCR Beta short-read assay. Genomic DNA was extracted from the cultured CD4+ T cells with the QIAamp micro DNA kit. Oncomine TCR Beta libraries made from cultured CD4+ T cells were pooled using unique dual indexes and sequenced on an Illumina iSeq 100. The paper's processing steps were these. Non-productive sequences were removed, and CDR3s that did not start with C, did not end with F or W, or were shorter than 7 amino acids were discarded. Antigen-specific clonotypes were identified with the MANAFEST web application by comparing peptide-stimulated wells with reference and other culture wells. To be called positive, a clone needed an FDR below 0.05, an odds ratio above 5, and a productive frequency above 0.1% in at least two of three replicate wells. Clonotypes that were significantly expanded in both SARS-CoV-2 spike wells and at least one common cold coronavirus spike condition were defined as cross-reactive. Using R version 3.6.1, CDR3 homology was evaluated through Levenshtein distances (stringdist) along with unrooted phylogenetic trees (ape). The public reads were reanalyzed by TCRdb: fastp trimming at Q25, MiXCR alignment, in-frame beta chains only. Entries are consolidated by CDR3 protein sequence, retaining the most common genes and DNA. It is TCRdb's table, rather than the study itself, that gives the V and J calls and clone size. For this sample the table gives around 19,000 distinct CDR3 sequences, of which over 50% were detected only once. The biggest ten clones account for 9% of the sample.

The sequence came from a human donor who had recovered from COVID-19. The specimen sequenced was CD4+ T cells from blood, cultured in vitro. The V and J genes are TRBV10-3 and TRBJ2-5; 10 bases in between match TRBD2. This receptor has the CDR3 CAISNLKREGQETQYF. The DNA sequence reads TGTGCCATCAGCAACTTAAAGCGGGAGGGGCAAGAGACCCAGTACTTC.